This TCR beta chain comes out of a study of OX40 agonist ivuxolimab in advanced cancers. This CDR3 has 15 amino acids. Trimming removed 7 bases from V and 2 bases from J; junction bases left unmatched: 8. CDR1 and CDR2 from the germline V gene are LGHNT and FRNRAP. Findings of the study overall: CD8+ T cells showed, on average, more clonal expansion than CD4+ cells. Some nonresponders additionally presented with little normalized T-cell clonal expansion.

Data came from immunoSEQ multiplex PCR; TCRdb stores just in-frame clones and leaves some out. The data contain about 75,000 clones, just over 85% of them singletons. This clone was found once. Its antigen is undetermined. The sample here was CD4+ or CD8+ T cells sorted from blood, taken in a trial of the OX40 agonist ivuxolimab. The sequence derives from an adult with an advanced solid tumor such as melanoma, head and neck, liver or kidney cancer. This chain joins TRBV12-5 and TRBJ1-5, with TRBD1 identical over 7 bases. The CDR3 sequence: CASALAGGGNQPQHF. CDR3 nucleotide sequence: TGTGCTAGTGCCCTTGCAGGGGGTGGCAATCAGCCCCAGCATTTT.